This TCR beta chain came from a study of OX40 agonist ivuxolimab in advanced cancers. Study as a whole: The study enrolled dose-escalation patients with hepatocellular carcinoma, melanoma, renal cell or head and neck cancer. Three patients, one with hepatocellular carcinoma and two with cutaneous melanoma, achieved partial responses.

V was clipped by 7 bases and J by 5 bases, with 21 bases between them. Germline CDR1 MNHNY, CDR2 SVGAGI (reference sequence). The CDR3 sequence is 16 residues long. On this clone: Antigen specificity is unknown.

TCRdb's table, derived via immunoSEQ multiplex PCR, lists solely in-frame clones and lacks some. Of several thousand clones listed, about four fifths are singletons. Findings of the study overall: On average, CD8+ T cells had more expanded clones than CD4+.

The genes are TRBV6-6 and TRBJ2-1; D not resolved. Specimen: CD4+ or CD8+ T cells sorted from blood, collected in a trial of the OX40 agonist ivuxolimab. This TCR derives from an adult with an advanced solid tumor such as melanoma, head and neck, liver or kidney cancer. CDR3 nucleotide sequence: TGTGCCAGCACCCCCATGAACACTCGGGCCCACAATGAGCAGTTCTTC. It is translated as CASTPMNTRAHNEQFF.